This TCR beta chain was found in a study of cytomegalovirus exposure and HLA in healthy donors. A remark on this clone: What it binds is not known.

CDR3 size: 15 residues. Per the germline V gene, CDR1 is LNHDA and CDR2 is SQIVND (reference sequence). V was pared by 6 bases and J by 5 bases, with 17 bases between. Findings and limits, study-wide: High sensitivity and specificity were reportedly achieved when the classifier diagnosed cytomegalovirus status.

Assay used: immunoSEQ multiplex PCR; TCRdb lists only in-frame clones, some missing. The top ten hold about 1.7% of the sample, which has 120,000 or so clones, more than 95% seen once. This TCR came from a man younger than 35 in good health and CMV-seronegative. This chain connects TRBV19 to TRBJ1-5; D might be TRBD1 (6 bases). The sample taken for sequencing was PBMCs. DNA for the CDR3: TGTGCCAGTAGCTGGATCGCGGGGGCGGATCAGCCCCAGCATTTT. This translates into CASSWIAGADQPQHF.